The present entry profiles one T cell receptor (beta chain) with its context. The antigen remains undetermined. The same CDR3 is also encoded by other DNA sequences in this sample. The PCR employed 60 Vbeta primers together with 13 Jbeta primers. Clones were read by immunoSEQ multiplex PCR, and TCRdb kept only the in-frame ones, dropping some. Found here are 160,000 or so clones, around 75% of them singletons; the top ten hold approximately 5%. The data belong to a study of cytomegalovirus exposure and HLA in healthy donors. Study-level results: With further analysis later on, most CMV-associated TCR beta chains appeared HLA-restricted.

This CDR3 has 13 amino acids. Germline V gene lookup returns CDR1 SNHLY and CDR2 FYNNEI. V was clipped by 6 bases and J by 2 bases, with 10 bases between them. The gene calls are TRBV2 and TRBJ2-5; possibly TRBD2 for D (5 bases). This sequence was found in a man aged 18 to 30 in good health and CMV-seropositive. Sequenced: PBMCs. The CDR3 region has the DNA TGTGCCAGCAGGGAGGCCCCACAAGAGACCCAGTACTTC. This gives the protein CASREAPQETQYF.